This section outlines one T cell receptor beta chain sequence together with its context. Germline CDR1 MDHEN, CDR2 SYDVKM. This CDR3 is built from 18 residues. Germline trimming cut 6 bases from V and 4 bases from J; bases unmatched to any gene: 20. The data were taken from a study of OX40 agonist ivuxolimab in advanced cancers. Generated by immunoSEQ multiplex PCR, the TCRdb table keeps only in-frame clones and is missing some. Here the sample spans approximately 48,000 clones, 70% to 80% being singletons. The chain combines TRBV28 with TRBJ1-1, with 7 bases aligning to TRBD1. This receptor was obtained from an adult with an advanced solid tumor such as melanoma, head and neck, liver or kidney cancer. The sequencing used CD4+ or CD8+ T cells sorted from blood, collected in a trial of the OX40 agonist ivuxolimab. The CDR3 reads CASSPRRRDSRSGTEAFF. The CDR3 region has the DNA TGTGCCAGCAGCCCCCGTCGCCGGGACAGTCGGTCGGGCACTGAAGCTTTCTTT.